This T cell receptor beta chain was documented in a study of T-cell reconstitution after alpha-beta-depleted transplantation in children. CDR1 and CDR2 (germline): MNHEY, SMNVEV (reference sequence). The CDR3 has 13 amino acids. V was pared by 2 bases and J by 7 bases, with 9 bases between. Unique molecular identifiers were incorporated into the prepared TCRbeta library. TCRdb re-analysed the PCR reads in MiXCR, keeping a single row per CDR3 protein. The sample comprises about 610,000 distinct CDR3 sequences, approximately 10% of which are singletons, and 3.5% to 5% rests with the top ten. This clonotype was obtained from a human donor who donated a stem cell graft to a child with acute myeloid leukemia. The chain has TRBV27 and TRBJ2-1, with D uncertain. The material was PBMCs from the stem cell graft donor, obtained from the stem cell graft. CDR3 nucleotide sequence: TGTGCCAGCAGTTTACCTTACGGGAATGAGCAGTTCTTC. Encoded protein: CASSLPYGNEQFF.